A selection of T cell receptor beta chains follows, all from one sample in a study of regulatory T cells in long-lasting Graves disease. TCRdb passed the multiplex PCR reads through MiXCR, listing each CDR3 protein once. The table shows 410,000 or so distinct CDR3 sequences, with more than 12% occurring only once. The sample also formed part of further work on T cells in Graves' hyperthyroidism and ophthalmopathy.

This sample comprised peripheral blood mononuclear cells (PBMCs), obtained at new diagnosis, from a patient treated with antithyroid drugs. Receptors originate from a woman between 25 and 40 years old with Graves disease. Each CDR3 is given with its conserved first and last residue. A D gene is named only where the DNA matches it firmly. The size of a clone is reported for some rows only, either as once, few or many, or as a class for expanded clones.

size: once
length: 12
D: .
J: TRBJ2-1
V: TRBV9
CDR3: CASSARYNEQFF
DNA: TGTGCCAGCAGCGCTCGCTACAATGAGCAGTTCTTC

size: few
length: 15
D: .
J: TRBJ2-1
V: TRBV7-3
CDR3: CASSLTPRNYNEQFF
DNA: TGTGCCAGCAGCTTGACCCCCCGAAACTACAATGAGCAGTTCTTC

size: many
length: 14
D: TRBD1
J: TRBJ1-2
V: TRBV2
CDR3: CASRAGQGVHGYTF
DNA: TGTGCCAGCAGGGCGGGACAGGGGGTCCATGGCTACACCTTC

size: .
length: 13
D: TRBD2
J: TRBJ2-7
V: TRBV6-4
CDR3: CASSYSGRFEQYF
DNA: TGTGCCAGCAGTTACTCCGGGAGGTTTGAGCAGTACTTC

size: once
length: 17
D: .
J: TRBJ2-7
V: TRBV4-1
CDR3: CASSQDPPGAPRDEQYF
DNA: TGCGCCAGCAGCCAAGATCCACCGGGAGCCCCTCGGGACGAGCAGTACTTC

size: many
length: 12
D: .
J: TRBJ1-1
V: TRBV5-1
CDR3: CASSLNRREAFF
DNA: TGCGCCAGCAGTTTGAACAGGAGAGAAGCTTTCTTT

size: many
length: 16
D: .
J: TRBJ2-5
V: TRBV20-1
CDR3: CSARDRGGGYQETQYF
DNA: TGCAGTGCTAGAGACAGGGGTGGGGGGTACCAAGAGACCCAGTACTTC

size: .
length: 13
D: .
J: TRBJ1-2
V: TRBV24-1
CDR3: CATSDWGAGGYTF
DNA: TGTGCCACCAGTGATTGGGGGGCTGGCGGCTACACCTTC

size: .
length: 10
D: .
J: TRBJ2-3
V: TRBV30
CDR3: CAWSEGIQYF
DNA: TGTGCCTGGAGTGAAGGGATCCAATATTTT

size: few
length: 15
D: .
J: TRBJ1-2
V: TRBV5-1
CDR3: CASSLAGDPNYGYTF
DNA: TGCGCCAGCAGCTTGGCAGGGGACCCGAACTATGGCTACACCTTC

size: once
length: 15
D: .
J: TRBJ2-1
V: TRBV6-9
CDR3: CASSYSGAADNEQFF
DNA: TGTGCCAGCAGTTACTCAGGAGCGGCAGACAATGAGCAGTTCTTC

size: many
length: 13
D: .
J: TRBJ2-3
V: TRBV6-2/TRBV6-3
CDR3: CASSSGATDTQYF
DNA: TGTGCCAGCAGCTCCGGGGCCACAGATACGCAGTATTTT

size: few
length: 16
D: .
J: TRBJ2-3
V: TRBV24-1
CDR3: CATSDPSPGSTDTQYF
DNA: TGTGCCACCAGTGACCCCTCTCCAGGGAGCACAGATACGCAGTATTTT

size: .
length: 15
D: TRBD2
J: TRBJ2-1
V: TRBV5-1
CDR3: CASSLLAGAFNGQFF
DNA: TGCGCCAGCAGCCTCCTAGCGGGAGCGTTCAATGGGCAGTTCTTC

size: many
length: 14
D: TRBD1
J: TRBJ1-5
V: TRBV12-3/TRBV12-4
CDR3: CASSWTGGSQPQHF
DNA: TGTGCCAGCAGTTGGACAGGGGGCAGTCAGCCCCAGCATTTT

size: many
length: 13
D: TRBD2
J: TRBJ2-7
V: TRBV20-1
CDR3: CSGLTSGRSEQYF
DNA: TGCAGCGGCCTGACTAGCGGGAGATCAGAGCAGTACTTC

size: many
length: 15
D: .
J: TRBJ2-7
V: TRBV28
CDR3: CASSLGGAVTYEQYF
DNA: TGTGCCAGCAGTTTAGGCGGGGCCGTAACCTACGAGCAGTACTTC

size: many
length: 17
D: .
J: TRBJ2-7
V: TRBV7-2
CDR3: CASSLAPSQGWTYEQYF
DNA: TGTGCCAGCAGCTTAGCACCATCTCAGGGATGGACCTACGAGCAGTACTTC

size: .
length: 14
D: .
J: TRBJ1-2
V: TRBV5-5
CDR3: CASSQDRGPYGYTF
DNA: TGTGCCAGCAGCCAAGATCGGGGGCCCTATGGCTACACCTTC

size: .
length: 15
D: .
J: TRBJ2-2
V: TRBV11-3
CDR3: CASRLIRGSTGELFF
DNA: TGTGCCAGCAGACTAATACGGGGAAGCACCGGGGAGCTGTTTTTT

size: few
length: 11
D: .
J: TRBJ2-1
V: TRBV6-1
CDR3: CASRQTPEQFF
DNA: TGTGCCAGCAGGCAGACACCTGAGCAGTTCTTC

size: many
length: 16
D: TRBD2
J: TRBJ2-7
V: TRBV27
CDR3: CASSGYAGVSSYEQYF
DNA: TGTGCCAGCAGTGGCTACGCGGGGGTAAGCTCCTACGAGCAGTACTTC

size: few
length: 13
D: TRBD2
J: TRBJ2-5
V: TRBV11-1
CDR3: CASSPPGGRSQYF
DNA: TGTGCCAGCAGCCCCCCCGGCGGGAGGTCCCAGTACTTC

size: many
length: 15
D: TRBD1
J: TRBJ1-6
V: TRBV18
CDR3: CASSPRGTGGSPLHF
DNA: TGTGCCAGCTCACCAAGGGGGACAGGCGGTTCACCCCTCCACTTT

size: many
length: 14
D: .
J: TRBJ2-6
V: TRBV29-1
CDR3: CSVEQVSGANVLTF
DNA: TGCAGCGTTGAACAGGTCTCTGGGGCCAACGTCCTGACTTTC